The 8 T cell receptor beta chains in this list originate from one sample, sequenced in a study of T-cell memory formation after mild COVID-19. TCRdb processed the 5' RACE reads anew with MiXCR; each CDR3 protein has one entry. Of about 240,000 distinct CDR3 sequences listed, over 8.5% are singletons. Sequenced: PBMCs or a T cell subset sorted from them (not recorded which). The receptors come from a man younger than 30 who had mild COVID-19 (a few samples of this study predate the infection). Cell type and time point are not known.

V usage is TRBV5-4 and J usage is TRBJ2-4, with 9 nucleotides matching TRBD1. The CDR3 totals 14 residues. The germline CDR1 and CDR2 sequences are SGHNT and YYREEE (reference sequence). Trimming removed 3 bases from V and 6 bases from J; junction bases left unmatched: 4. CDR3 sequence reads: CASSSGQGRNIQYF. CDR3 nucleotide sequence: TGTGCCAGCAGCTCAGGACAGGGGAGAAACATTCAGTACTTC.

In the case of this clonotype: The junction shows a germline mismatch at one end, possibly a read error. The chain carries TRBV3-1 and TRBJ1-2; D uncertain. This CDR3 is 15 amino acids long. Germline V gene sequence: CDR1 LGHDT, CDR2 YNNKEL (reference sequence). CDR3 amino acids: CASSHEWSRVNGCTF. The CDR3 coding sequence is TGTGCCAGCAGCCATGAATGGTCGAGGGTAAATGGCTGCACCTTC.

The gene calls are TRBV7-9 and TRBJ2-7; D uncertain. The V end lost 4 bases, the J end lost 1 base, and 8 bases lay between the germline ends. Looked up from germline, CDR1 is SEHNR and CDR2 is FQNEAQ (reference sequence). The CDR3 has 13 amino acids. In nucleotides, the CDR3 is TGTGCCAGCAGCTCCGCGGTTTCCTACGAGCAGTACGTC. The encoded protein is CASSSAVSYEQYV.

The rearrangement joins TRBV10-2 to TRBJ1-1; TRBD1 matches 7 bases. This CDR3 is 14 amino acids long. Germline CDR1 and CDR2: WSHSY and SAAADI. Trimming removed 6 bases from V and 7 bases from J; junction bases left unmatched: 11. The CDR3 DNA sequence: TGCGCCAGCAGGAACCATGACAGGGTTAATGAAGCTTTCTTT. Protein: CASRNHDRVNEAFF.

This clonotype has more than one count but fewer than ten. The rearrangement links TRBV11-3 to TRBJ2-1; perhaps TRBD2 as D (6 bases). Looked up from germline, CDR1 is SGHNT and CDR2 is YENEEA. With 3 bases removed from V and 8 bases from J, the gap between germline ends came to 17 bases. This CDR3 has 15 amino acids. Here the CDR3 DNA reads TGTGCCAGCAGCTTCGCGGGGTCACTTTACGATGAGCAGTTCTTC. It translates to CASSFAGSLYDEQFF.

The rearrangement joins TRBV18 to TRBJ2-5; D may match TRBD1 or TRBD2 (6 bases each). V lost 3 bases and J lost 6, with 17 bases in between. CDR1 and CDR2 (germline): KGHSH, LQKENI. This CDR3 comprises 15 residues. CDR3 nucleotide sequence: TGTGCCAGCTCACCGGGCGAAGGGGGGAGGAAGACCCAGTACTTC. This encodes CASSPGEGGRKTQYF.

In this sample, this clonotype turned up many times. The genes are TRBV20-1 and TRBJ2-7, with 10 nucleotides matching TRBD1. CDR1 and CDR2 (germline): DFQATT, SNEGSKA (reference sequence). V lost 2 bases to trimming and J lost 3 bases; unmatched junction nucleotides: 7. This CDR3 contains 15 residues. CDR3 DNA sequence: TGCAGTGCTAGACACGTGGGACAGGGGATCTACGAGCAGTACGTC. This codes for CSARHVGQGIYEQYV.

This clonotype was counted ten times or more. Germline is not matched at one junction end, which may reflect a read error. This chain connects TRBV12-3 or TRBV12-4 to TRBJ1-2; D unclear. The CDR3 contains 11 residues. This CDR3 reads CASGRVGMLYF. CDR3 sequence (DNA): TGTGCCAGCGGCCGGGTTGGGATGTTGTACTTC.